This T cell receptor beta chain stems from a study of cytomegalovirus exposure and HLA in healthy donors. Use of 60 Vbeta and 13 Jbeta primers characterized the PCR. The table came from immunoSEQ multiplex PCR; TCRdb's copy has only in-frame clones and leaves some out. Of some 180,000 clones detected, more than 75% appear once; the ten largest clones hold about 2.4%. The sequence was collected from a man aged 30 to 45 in good health and CMV-seropositive. The sequenced material came from PBMCs.

The CDR3: CASSRDSNQPQHF. DNA of the CDR3: TGCGCCAGCAGCCGCGATAGCAATCAGCCCCAGCATTTT. The rearrangement links TRBV5-1 to TRBJ1-5; D is unclear. The length of the CDR3 is 13 residues. V lost 4 bases to trimming and J lost 0 bases, with 5 bases between them. CDR1 is SGHRS and CDR2 is YFSETQ in the germline V gene.